This T cell receptor beta chain was sequenced during a study of PD-1 blockade in mismatch repair-deficient tumors. The CDR3 extends over 14 amino acids. Per germline, CDR1 MGHRA and CDR2 YSYEKL. Trimming cost V 1 base and J 7 bases, with 13 bases left between them. Data came from immunoSEQ multiplex PCR; TCRdb stores just in-frame clones and leaves some out. The data contain 40,000 to 60,000 clones, over 70% of them seen just once; the ten biggest clones take up roughly 8.1%. This clonotype originated in an adult with mismatch repair-deficient cancer. The specimen was peripheral blood, collected about 20 weeks after starting pembrolizumab. The chain employs TRBV4-1 and TRBJ2-5; D is perhaps TRBD2 (7 bases). This CDR3 is CASSQGLGGGTQYF. In DNA form, the CDR3 reads TGCGCCAGCAGCCAAGGACTGGGAGGGGGGACCCAGTACTTC.